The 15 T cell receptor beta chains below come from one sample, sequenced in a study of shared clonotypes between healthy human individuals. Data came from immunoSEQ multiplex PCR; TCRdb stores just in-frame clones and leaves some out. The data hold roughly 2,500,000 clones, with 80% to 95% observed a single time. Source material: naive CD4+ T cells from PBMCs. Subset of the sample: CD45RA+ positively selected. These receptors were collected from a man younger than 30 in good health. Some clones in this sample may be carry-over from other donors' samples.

The CDR3, as DNA: TGTGCCAGCAGTGAACGTCAACCCACCGTAGATACGCAGTATTTT. Its protein product is CASSERQPTVDTQYF. V and J are TRBV6-1 and TRBJ2-3, with unresolved D. Germline V gene data show CDR1 as MNHNS and CDR2 as SASEGT. This CDR3 is built from 15 residues. Trimming pared 2 bases from V and 5 bases from J, leaving 14 bases between.

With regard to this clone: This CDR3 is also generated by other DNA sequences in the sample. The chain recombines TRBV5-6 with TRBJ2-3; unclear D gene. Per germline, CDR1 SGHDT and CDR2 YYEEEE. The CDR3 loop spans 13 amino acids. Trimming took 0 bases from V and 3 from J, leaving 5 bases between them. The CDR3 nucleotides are TGTGCCAGCAGCTTGGCCTCGACAGATACGCAGTATTTT. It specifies CASSLASTDTQYF.

This chain's CDR3 is CASSSVGATVSYGYTF. CDR3 bases: TGTGCCAGTAGTTCCGTGGGGGCTACGGTTTCCTATGGCTACACCTTC. The gene calls are TRBV19 and TRBJ1-2; perhaps TRBD1 as D (6 bases). CDR1 is LNHDA and CDR2 is SQIVND in the germline V gene (reference sequence). The CDR3 has 16 amino acids. The V and J ends lost 5 bases and 4 bases respectively, with 20 bases between them.

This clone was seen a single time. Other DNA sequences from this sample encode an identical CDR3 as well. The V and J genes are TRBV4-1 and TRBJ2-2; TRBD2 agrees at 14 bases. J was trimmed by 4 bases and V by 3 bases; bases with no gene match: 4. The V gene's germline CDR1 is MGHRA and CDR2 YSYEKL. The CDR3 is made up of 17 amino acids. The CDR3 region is CASSQGLAGVITGELFF. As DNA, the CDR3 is TGCGCCAGCAGCCAGGGACTAGCGGGAGTTATCACCGGGGAGCTGTTTTTT.

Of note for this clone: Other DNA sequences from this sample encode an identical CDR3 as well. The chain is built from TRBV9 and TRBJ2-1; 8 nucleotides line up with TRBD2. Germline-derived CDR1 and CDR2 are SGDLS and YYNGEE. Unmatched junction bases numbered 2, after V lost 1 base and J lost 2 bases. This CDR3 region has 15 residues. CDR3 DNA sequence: TGTGCCAGCAGCGTAACTAGCGGAGCCTACAATGAGCAGTTCTTC. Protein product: CASSVTSGAYNEQFF. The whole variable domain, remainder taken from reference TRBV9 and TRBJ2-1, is DSGVTQTPKHLITATGQRVTLRCSPRSGDLSVYWYQQSLDQGLQFLIQYYNGEERAKGNILERFSAQQFPDLHSELNLSSLELGDSALYFCASSVTSGAYNEQFFGPGTRLTVL.

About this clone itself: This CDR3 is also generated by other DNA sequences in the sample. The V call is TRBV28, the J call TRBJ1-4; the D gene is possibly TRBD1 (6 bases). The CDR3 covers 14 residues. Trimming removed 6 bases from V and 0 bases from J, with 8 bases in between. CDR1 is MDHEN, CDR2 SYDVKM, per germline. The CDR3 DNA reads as TGTGCCAGCAGGGGGGCTGCAACTAATGAAAAACTGTTTTTT. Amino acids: CASRGAATNEKLFF.

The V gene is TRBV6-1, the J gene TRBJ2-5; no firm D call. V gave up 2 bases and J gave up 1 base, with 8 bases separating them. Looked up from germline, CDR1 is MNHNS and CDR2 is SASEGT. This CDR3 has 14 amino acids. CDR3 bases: TGTGCCAGCAGTGAAAGTTGGTCCCAAGAGACCCAGTACTTC. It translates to CASSESWSQETQYF.

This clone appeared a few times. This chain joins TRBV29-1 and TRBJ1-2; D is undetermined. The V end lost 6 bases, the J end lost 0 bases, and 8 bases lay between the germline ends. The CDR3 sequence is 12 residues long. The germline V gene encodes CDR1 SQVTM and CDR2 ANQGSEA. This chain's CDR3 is CSVTLANYGYTF. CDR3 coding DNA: TGCAGCGTCACTTTAGCTAACTATGGCTACACCTTC.

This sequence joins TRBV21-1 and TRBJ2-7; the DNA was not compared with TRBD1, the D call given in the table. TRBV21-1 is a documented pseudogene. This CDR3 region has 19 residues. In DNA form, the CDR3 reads TGTGCCAGCTGGGACAGGAAAACCCGACCCATGCCTAACAGCTACGAGCAGTACTTC. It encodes CASWDRKTRPMPNSYEQYF.

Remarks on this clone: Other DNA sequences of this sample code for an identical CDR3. This CDR3 is CASSPTASYEQYF. CDR3 nucleotides: TGTGCCAGCTCGCCGACTGCCTCCTACGAGCAGTACTTC. The genes are TRBV18 and TRBJ2-7; D is ambiguous. The CDR3 has 13 amino acids. The germline CDR1 and CDR2 sequences are KGHSH and LQKENI. Trimming removed 6 bases at V and 0 bases at J, with 9 bases between.

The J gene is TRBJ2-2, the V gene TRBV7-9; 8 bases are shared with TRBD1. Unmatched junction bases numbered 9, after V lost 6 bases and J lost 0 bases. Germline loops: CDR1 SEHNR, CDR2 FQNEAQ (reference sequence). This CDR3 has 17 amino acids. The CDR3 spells CASRPHPGQANTGELFF. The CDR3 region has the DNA TGTGCCAGCAGACCACATCCGGGACAGGCGAACACCGGGGAGCTGTTTTTT. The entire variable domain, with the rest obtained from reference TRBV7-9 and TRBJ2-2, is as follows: DTGVSQNPRHKITKRGQNVTFRCDPISEHNRLYWYRQTLGQGPEFLTYFQNEAQLEKSRLLSDRFSAERPKGSFSTLEIQRTEQGDSAMYLCASRPHPGQANTGELFFGEGSRLTVL.

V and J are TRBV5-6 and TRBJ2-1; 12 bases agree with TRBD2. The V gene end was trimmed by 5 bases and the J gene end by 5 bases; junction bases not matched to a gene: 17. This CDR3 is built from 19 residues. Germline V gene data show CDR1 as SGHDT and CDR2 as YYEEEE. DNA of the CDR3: TGTGCCAGCAGTACCCTCCTTTCTAGCGGGAGGGCTTGGGACAATGAGCAGTTCTTC. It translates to CASSTLLSSGRAWDNEQFF.

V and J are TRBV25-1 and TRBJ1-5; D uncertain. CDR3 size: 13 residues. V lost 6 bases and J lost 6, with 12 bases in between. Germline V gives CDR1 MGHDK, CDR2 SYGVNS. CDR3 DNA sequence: TGTGCCAGCAGCCCAGGCGGGAGTCAGCCCCAGCATTTT. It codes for CASSPGGSQPQHF. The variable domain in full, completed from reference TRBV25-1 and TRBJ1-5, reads EADIYQTPRYLVIGTGKKITLECSQTMGHDKMYWYQQDPGMELHLIHYSYGVNSTEKGDLSSESTVSRIRTEHFPLTLESARPSHTSQYLCASSPGGSQPQHFGDGTRLSIL.

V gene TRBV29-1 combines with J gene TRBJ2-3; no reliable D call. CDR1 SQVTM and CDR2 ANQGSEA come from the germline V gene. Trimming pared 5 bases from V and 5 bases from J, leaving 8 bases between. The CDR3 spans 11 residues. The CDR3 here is CSVKFIDTQYF. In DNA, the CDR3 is TGCAGCGTTAAGTTTATAGATACGCAGTATTTT.

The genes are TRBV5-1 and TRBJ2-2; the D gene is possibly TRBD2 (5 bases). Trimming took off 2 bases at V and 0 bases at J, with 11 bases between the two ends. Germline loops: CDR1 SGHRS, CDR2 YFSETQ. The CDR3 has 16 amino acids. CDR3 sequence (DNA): TGCGCCAGCAGCTTCGGAGGTGGCCCGAACACCGGGGAGCTGTTTTTT. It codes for CASSFGGGPNTGELFF.